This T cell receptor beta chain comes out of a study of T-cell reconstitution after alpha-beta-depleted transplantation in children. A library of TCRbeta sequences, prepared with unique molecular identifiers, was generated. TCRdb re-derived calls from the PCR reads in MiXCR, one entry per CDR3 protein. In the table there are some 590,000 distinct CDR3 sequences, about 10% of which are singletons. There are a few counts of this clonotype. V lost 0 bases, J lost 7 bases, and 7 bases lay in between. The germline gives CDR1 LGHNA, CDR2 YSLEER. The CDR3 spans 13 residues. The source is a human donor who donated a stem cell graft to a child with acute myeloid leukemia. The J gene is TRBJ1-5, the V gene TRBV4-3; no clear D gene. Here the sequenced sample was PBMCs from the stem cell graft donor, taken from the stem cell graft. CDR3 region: CASSQDPEQPQHF. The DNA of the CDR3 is TGCGCCAGCAGCCAAGATCCGGAACAGCCCCAGCATTTT.